This T cell receptor beta chain is drawn from a study of blood T cell repertoires in COVID-19. Method: immunoSEQ multiplex PCR; TCRdb's copy keeps in-frame clones and lacks some. The table records some 90,000 clones, roughly 90% of them present only once. The CDR3 consists of 13 residues. Trimming took off 3 bases at V and 5 bases at J, with 8 bases between the two ends. Germline CDR1 reads SNHLY; CDR2 reads FYNNEI. The chain carries TRBV2 and TRBJ1-5; the D gene is possibly TRBD1 (5 bases). Sequenced: peripheral blood. This sequence was found in a man aged 50 or older with acute or convalescent COVID-19. In DNA form, the CDR3 reads TGTGCCAGCAGTGAGTCAGGGCATCAGCCCCAGCATTTT. Its translation: CASSESGHQPQHF.